One sample yielded the 18 T cell receptor beta chains listed below, sequenced in a study of shared clonotypes between healthy human individuals. The repertoire was sequenced with immunoSEQ multiplex PCR; TCRdb's copy has only in-frame clones and lacks some. The table records over 1.4 million clones, over 95% of them present only once. Sequenced: naive CD4+ T cells sorted from blood. Subset here: CD45RA+ positively selected. Receptors originate from a man aged 25 to 45 in good health.

This clone was recorded only once. This chain links TRBV2 with TRBJ1-4; TRBD1 matches 7 bases. Germline values: CDR1 SNHLY, CDR2 FYNNEI. J lost 10 bases, V lost 4 bases, and 9 bases had no gene match. This CDR3 is 14 amino acids long. For the CDR3, the DNA is TGTGCCAGCAGTGGGGACAGAGACTCCCTAAAACTGTTTTTT. As protein: CASSGDRDSLKLFF.

The rearrangement joins TRBV27 to TRBJ2-3; D perhaps matches TRBD1 (5 bases). V was shortened by 1 base and J by 3 bases, with 14 bases between the two germline ends. The CDR3 contains 16 residues. Germline-derived CDR1 and CDR2 are MNHEY and SMNVEV (reference sequence). DNA for the CDR3: TGTGCCAGCAGTTTATTTTATTGGGGCTCTACAGATACGCAGTATTTT. Protein product: CASSLFYWGSTDTQYF.

This clone was seen more than once but under ten times. The rearrangement uses TRBV28 and TRBJ1-2; D not certain. Germline loops: CDR1 MDHEN, CDR2 SYDVKM. The CDR3 loop spans 11 amino acids. V lost 5 bases, J lost 8 bases, and 9 bases lay in between. In nucleotides, the CDR3 is TGTGCCAGCAGTCTTAGGGTAGGCTACACCTTC. It codes for CASSLRVGYTF.

This clone came up a few times. The V call is TRBV6-5, the J call TRBJ1-2; 7 bases align to TRBD1. CDR1 and CDR2 (germline): MNHEY, SVGAGI. V shed 2 bases, J shed 4 bases, and the junction held 4 bases outside the gene matches. This CDR3 spans 14 amino acids. CDR3 DNA sequence: TGTGCCAGCAGTTACGACAGGGCTCCCTATGGCTACACCTTC. The encoded protein is CASSYDRAPYGYTF.

The V call is TRBV28, the J call TRBJ2-4; the match to TRBD2 covers 11 bases. The CDR3 is 16 residues long. J lost 6 bases, V lost 6 bases, and 10 bases had no gene match. Per the germline V gene, CDR1 is MDHEN and CDR2 is SYDVKM. CDR3 sequence: CASSPTSGRAANIQYF. The CDR3 coding sequence is TGTGCCAGCAGCCCAACTAGCGGGAGAGCCGCAAACATTCAGTACTTC.

The chain carries TRBV29-1 and TRBJ2-5; possibly TRBD1 for D (5 bases). V was shortened by 7 bases and J by 5 bases, with 5 bases between the two germline ends. This CDR3 spans 9 amino acids. Germline assignment: CDR1 SQVTM and CDR2 ANQGSEA. CDR3 protein: CSAGETQYF. The CDR3 nucleotides read TGCAGCGCAGGGGAGACCCAGTACTTC.

This clone was recorded once. Written as DNA, the CDR3 is TGTGCCAGCAGCACGGGACTAGCGGATTACAATGAGCAGTTCTTC. Its translation is CASSTGLADYNEQFF. J is TRBJ2-1 and V is TRBV5-4; 11 bases fit TRBD2. CDR1 is SGHNT and CDR2 is YYREEE in the germline V gene (reference sequence). This CDR3 region has 15 residues. The V and J ends lost 4 bases and 4 bases, in that order; junction bases with no gene match: 4.

V usage is TRBV5-1 and J usage is TRBJ2-1; 11 bases line up with TRBD2. V lost 4 bases, J lost 3 bases, and 6 bases stayed unmatched. The germline CDR1 and CDR2 sequences are SGHRS and YFSETQ. This CDR3 is built from 16 residues. CDR3 DNA sequence: TGCGCCAGCAGCCAACCCGGACTAGCGGGCTACAATGAGCAGTTCTTC. Amino acid sequence: CASSQPGLAGYNEQFF.

For this clone: The same CDR3 also results from other DNA sequences found in this sample. This chain joins TRBV7-2 and TRBJ2-2, with unresolved D. The CDR3 covers 14 residues. Germline V gives CDR1 SGHTA, CDR2 FQGNSA. Trimming stripped 1 base from V and 3 bases from J, with 6 bases between. The CDR3 DNA is TGTGCCAGCAGCTTAGTACCCGACACCGGGGAGCTGTTTTTT. Translated: CASSLVPDTGELFF.

The chain joins TRBV29-1 to TRBJ2-3, with D perhaps matching TRBD2 (5 bases). V was cut by 6 bases and J by 0 bases, with 7 bases left in between. CDR3 length: 12 residues. The V gene's germline CDR1 is SQVTM and CDR2 ANQGSEA. The CDR3, as DNA: TGCAGCGTCCAGCGGAGCACAGATACGCAGTATTTT. Protein product: CSVQRSTDTQYF.

V usage is TRBV21-1 and J usage is TRBJ2-1; the D segment call TRBD2 is taken from the table without a DNA check. TRBV21-1 is marked as a pseudogene. The CDR3 length is 16 residues. The CDR3 protein is CASIRTSGRDRNEQFF. CDR3 coding DNA: TGTGCCAGCATACGCACTAGCGGGAGAGACAGGAATGAGCAGTTCTTC.

The V gene is TRBV11-2, the J gene TRBJ1-3, with D possibly being TRBD1 (5 bases). Germline-derived CDR1 and CDR2 are SGHAT and FQNNGV. This CDR3 has 15 residues. V was clipped by 2 bases and J by 0 bases, with 8 bases between them. DNA for the CDR3: TGTGCCAGCAGCTTATTACAGGCCTCTGGAAACACCATATATTTT. Translating gives CASSLLQASGNTIYF.

The CDR3 here is CASSLSHLNTEAFF. CDR3 DNA sequence: TGTGCCAGCAGCTTGAGCCACTTGAACACTGAAGCTTTCTTT. The chain joins TRBV5-4 to TRBJ1-1; the D is unclear. The germline V gene encodes CDR1 SGHNT and CDR2 YYREEE (reference sequence). The V gene lost 1 base and the J gene lost 0 bases, with 7 bases spanning the gap. This CDR3 spans 14 amino acids.

The chain has TRBV7-8 and TRBJ2-7; 9 bases are a match to TRBD1. The germline V gene encodes CDR1 SGHVS and CDR2 FQNEAQ. The V and J ends lost 0 bases and 4 bases, in that order; junction bases with no gene match: 4. The CDR3 loop spans 15 amino acids. CDR3 sequence reads: CASSLAAGQGYEQYF. The CDR3 region has the DNA TGTGCCAGCAGCTTAGCGGCGGGACAGGGATACGAGCAGTACTTC.

The chain carries TRBV2 and TRBJ2-2; D gene ambiguous. Germline CDR1 and CDR2: SNHLY and FYNNEI. Deletions cut 1 base from V and 6 bases from J, with 6 bases between. This CDR3 is 13 amino acids long. The CDR3 sequence is CASSEEVAGELFF. In DNA form, the CDR3 reads TGTGCCAGCAGTGAAGAAGTGGCCGGGGAGCTGTTTTTT.

The J gene is TRBJ2-5, the V gene TRBV29-1; 12 bases are shared with TRBD1. Germline lookup yields CDR1 SQVTM and CDR2 ANQGSEA. Trimming took 8 bases from V and 5 from J; bases not matched to a gene: 6. There are 13 residues in the CDR3. The CDR3 region has the DNA TGCAGCTTGGGGACAGGGGGCGGCGAGACCCAGTACTTC. Translation gives CSLGTGGGETQYF.

This clone was observed once. The V call is TRBV28, the J call TRBJ1-4; possibly TRBD1 for D (5 bases). CDR1 is MDHEN and CDR2 is SYDVKM in the germline V gene. The CDR3 totals 14 residues. V was shortened by 6 bases and J by 5 bases, with 13 bases between the two germline ends. In DNA form, the CDR3 reads TGTGCCAGCAGGCCCGGGACCGCGAATGAAAAACTGTTTTTT. It specifies CASRPGTANEKLFF.

V and J are TRBV9 and TRBJ2-3, with 7 bases aligning to TRBD1. Per germline, CDR1 SGDLS and CDR2 YYNGEE. After removal of 2 bases from V and 4 bases from J, the junction contained 4 bases not matched to a gene. This CDR3 contains 14 residues. The CDR3 here is CASSVTGDPDTQYF. The CDR3 bases are TGTGCCAGCAGCGTTACAGGGGATCCAGATACGCAGTATTTT.